These 13 T cell receptor beta chains came from one sample sequenced in a study of blood T cells in healthy people across ages. Sample-barcoded 5' priming and a J-beta primer mix drove a second PCR of about 7 to 12 cycles. TCRdb used MiXCR to reprocess the 5' RACE reads, holding one entry per CDR3 protein. The sample has under 800,000 distinct CDR3 sequences; roughly two fifths are singletons. The sequencing sample was made of blood. All receptors derive from a woman in her fifties or sixties in good health.

This clonotype was detected many times. CDR3 sequence reads: CASSQGQGSLWNEQFF. In DNA, the CDR3 is TGTGCCAGCAGTCAGGGTCAGGGGTCGCTGTGGAATGAGCAGTTCTTC. V is TRBV7-2 and J is TRBJ2-1; possible D gene TRBD1, 6 bases. Looked up from germline, CDR1 is SGHTA and CDR2 is FQGNSA. The V and J ends lost 6 bases and 7 bases respectively, with 22 bases between them. The CDR3 has 16 residues.

This clonotype was seen once. The chain is built from TRBV20-1 and TRBJ1-6; 7 bases map to TRBD1. CDR3 length: 16 amino acids. Losses at the gene ends were 3 bases for V and 5 bases for J; bases not matched to a gene: 10. Germline lookup yields CDR1 DFQATT and CDR2 SNEGSKA (reference sequence). The CDR3 loop reads CSASDFKTGNNSPLHF. The CDR3 DNA is TGCAGTGCTAGTGACTTTAAGACAGGGAATAATTCACCCCTCCACTTT.

The chain is built from TRBV27 and TRBJ1-4; D call uncertain. Trimming pared 5 bases from V and 7 bases from J, leaving 20 bases between. This CDR3 spans 16 amino acids. Germline assignment: CDR1 MNHEY and CDR2 SMNVEV (reference sequence). The CDR3 DNA reads as TGTGCCAGCAGTCCCCGCGGGCAGCCAATGGGTGAAAAACTGTTTTTT. Amino acids: CASSPRGQPMGEKLFF.

The chain links TRBV2 to TRBJ2-1; 7 positions agree with TRBD2. In germline, CDR1 is SNHLY, CDR2 FYNNEI. The CDR3 covers 15 residues. The V gene end was trimmed by 2 bases and the J gene end by 7 bases; junction bases not matched to a gene: 8. The CDR3 reads CASSESSYGGNEQFF. The CDR3 DNA reads as TGTGCCAGCAGTGAATCGAGTTACGGGGGGAATGAGCAGTTCTTC.

This chain links TRBV7-2 with TRBJ2-1; D call uncertain. Germline V lookup: CDR1 SGHTA, CDR2 FQGNSA. The ends were cut back, 1 base at V and 8 bases at J, with 15 bases in the middle. This CDR3 spans 15 amino acids. CDR3 residues: CASSLEASLRHEQFF. CDR3 nucleotide sequence: TGTGCCAGCAGCTTAGAGGCATCTCTTAGGCATGAGCAGTTCTTC.

To note about this clonotype: No conserved phenylalanine or tryptophan is present at the end of the CDR3, so a read error is the likely explanation. The rearrangement uses TRBV20-1 and TRBJ2-1, with 9 bases identical to TRBD2. TRBJ2-7 explains the end of the DNA better; the J call may be wrong. Germline CDR1 and CDR2: DFQATT and SNEGSKA (reference sequence). This CDR3 is 16 amino acids long. The CDR3 sequence is CSARVPSGITYNEQYL. The CDR3 DNA follows: TGCAGTGCTAGAGTGCCTAGCGGGATTACCTACAATGAGCAGTACTTA.

Comment on this clonotype: Being one base from a much bigger clone, this may be a read error. The rearrangement uses TRBV2 and TRBJ2-7; D is unresolved. The germline gives CDR1 SNHLY, CDR2 FYNNEI. The CDR3 loop spans 14 amino acids. V shed 6 bases and J shed 2 bases, with 14 bases lying between them. CDR3 nucleotide sequence: TGTGCCAGCAGCGCCAGGACGGCGGCCTACGAGCAGTACTTC. It yields the protein CASSARTAAYEQYF.

This sequence joins TRBV7-9 and TRBJ1-4; D uncertain. CDR1 and CDR2 from the germline V gene are SEHNR and FQNEAQ (reference sequence). Trimming cost V 5 bases and J 4 bases, with 11 bases left between them. This CDR3 is built from 14 residues. CDR3 DNA: TGTGCCAGCAGCCCCCGTCGGATTAATGAAAAACTGTTTTTT. Translation: CASSPRRINEKLFF.

This clonotype was seen a handful of times. The chain employs TRBV3-1 and TRBJ2-7, with a weak D call TRBD2 (7 bases). V was clipped by 0 bases and J by 3 bases, with 12 bases between them. The CDR3 sequence is 15 residues long. Germline CDR1 LGHDT, CDR2 YNNKEL (reference sequence). CDR3 residues: CASSQEQGGDYEQYF. In nucleotides, the CDR3 is TGTGCCAGCAGCCAAGAACAGGGAGGGGACTACGAGCAGTACTTC.

The rearrangement links TRBV7-2 to TRBJ2-1, with D unresolved. Germline CDR1 is SGHTA and CDR2 is FQGNSA. The V gene lost 4 bases and the J gene lost 0 bases, with 10 bases spanning the gap. This CDR3 region has 15 residues. The CDR3 DNA is TGTGCCAGCAGCTCTGACTTGAGCTCCTACAATGAGCAGTTCTTC. Translated: CASSSDLSSYNEQFF.

This clonotype was observed a few times. The chain has TRBV3-1 and TRBJ2-3; weak D call: TRBD2 (7 bases). Germline CDR1 reads LGHDT; CDR2 reads YNNKEL (reference sequence). Trimming took off 4 bases at V and 4 bases at J, with 18 bases between the two ends. This CDR3 is 16 amino acids long. This CDR3 is CASSRRGLAAADTQYF. DNA of the CDR3: TGTGCCAGCAGCCGCCGGGGGCTAGCGGCAGCAGATACGCAGTATTTT.

This chain connects TRBV20-1 to TRBJ2-1; TRBD2 is a possible D gene (7 bases). The CDR3 runs to 17 residues. The germline V gene has CDR1 DFQATT and CDR2 SNEGSKA (reference sequence). V was clipped by 1 base and J by 0 bases, with 16 bases between them. The CDR3, as DNA: TGCAGTGCTAGAGTAAGGGGGTCGGGGGGCTCCTACAATGAGCAGTTCTTC. Its translation is CSARVRGSGGSYNEQFF.

A word on this clonotype: A clone one base away is much larger, so this may be a read error. This chain connects TRBV5-5 to TRBJ2-1; D uncertain. Germline V gene lookup returns CDR1 SGHKS and CDR2 YYEKEE (reference sequence). V was pared by 1 base and J by 13 bases, with 18 bases between. This CDR3 comprises 14 residues. The CDR3 loop reads CASSLSRAQETQFF. CDR3 DNA sequence: TGTGCCAGCAGCTTGTCCAGAGCCCAAGAGACCCAGTTCTTC.